This entry lists 3 T cell receptor beta chains sequenced from one sample in a study of blood T cell repertoires in COVID-19. The repertoire was sequenced with immunoSEQ multiplex PCR; TCRdb's copy has only in-frame clones and lacks some. The sample includes approximately 52,000 clones, approximately 90% of them seen just once. Sequenced sample: peripheral blood. Every receptor here comes from a man over 45 with acute or convalescent COVID-19.

The chain uses TRBV18 and TRBJ2-3; 7 nucleotides match TRBD2. V shed 0 bases, J shed 5 bases, and the junction held 5 bases outside the gene matches. The germline gives CDR1 KGHSH, CDR2 LQKENI. The CDR3 is made up of 15 amino acids. Written as DNA, the CDR3 is TGTGCCAGCTCACCACCGGGACTACCTGGAGATACGCAGTATTTT. Its translation: CASSPPGLPGDTQYF.

The chain carries TRBV10-1 and TRBJ2-7; D unresolved. The germline CDR1 and CDR2 sequences are WNHNN and SYGVQD (reference sequence). The CDR3 totals 10 residues. V lost 5 bases and J lost 4, with 3 bases in between. CDR3 amino acids: CASSSYEQYF. DNA for the CDR3: TGCGCCAGCAGTTCATACGAGCAGTACTTC.

This clone was recorded once. This rearrangement joins TRBV11-2 to TRBJ2-4; 9 bases agree with TRBD2. The CDR3 is made up of 16 amino acids. CDR1 is SGHAT, CDR2 FQNNGV, per germline. J lost 1 base, V lost 3 bases, and 4 bases had no gene match. CDR3 loop: CASSFGGGAAKNIQYF. CDR3 DNA: TGTGCCAGCAGCTTTGGCGGGGGGGCTGCCAAAAACATTCAGTACTTC.